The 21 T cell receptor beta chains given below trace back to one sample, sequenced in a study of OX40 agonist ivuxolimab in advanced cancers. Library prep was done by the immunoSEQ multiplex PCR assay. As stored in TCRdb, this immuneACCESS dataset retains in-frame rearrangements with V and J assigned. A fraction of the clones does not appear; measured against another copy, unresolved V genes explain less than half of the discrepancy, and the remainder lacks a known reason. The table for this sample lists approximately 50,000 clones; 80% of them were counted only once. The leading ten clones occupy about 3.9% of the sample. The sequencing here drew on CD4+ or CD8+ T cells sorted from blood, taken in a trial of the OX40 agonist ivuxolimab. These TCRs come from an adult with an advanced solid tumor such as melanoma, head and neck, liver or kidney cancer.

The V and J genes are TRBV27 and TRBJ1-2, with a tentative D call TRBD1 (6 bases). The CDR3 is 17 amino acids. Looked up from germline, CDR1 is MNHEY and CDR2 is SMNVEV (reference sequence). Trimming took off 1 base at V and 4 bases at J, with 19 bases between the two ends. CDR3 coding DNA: TGTGCCAGCAGTTTATTTGGGGCAGGGGAATGGGGCTATGGCTACACCTTC. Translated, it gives CASSLFGAGEWGYGYTF.

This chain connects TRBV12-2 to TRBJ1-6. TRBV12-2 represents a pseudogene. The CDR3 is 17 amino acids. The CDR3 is CASRHTGTASLNSPLHF. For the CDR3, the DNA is TGTGCAAGTCGCCATACCGGGACGGCGAGTCTTAATTCACCCCTCCACTTT.

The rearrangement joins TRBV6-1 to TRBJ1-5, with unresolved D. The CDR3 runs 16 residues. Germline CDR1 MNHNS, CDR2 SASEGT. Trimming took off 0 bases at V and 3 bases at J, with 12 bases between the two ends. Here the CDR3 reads CASSEARVLNNQPQHF. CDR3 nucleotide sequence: TGTGCCAGCAGTGAAGCTCGAGTTCTTAACAATCAGCCCCAGCATTTT.

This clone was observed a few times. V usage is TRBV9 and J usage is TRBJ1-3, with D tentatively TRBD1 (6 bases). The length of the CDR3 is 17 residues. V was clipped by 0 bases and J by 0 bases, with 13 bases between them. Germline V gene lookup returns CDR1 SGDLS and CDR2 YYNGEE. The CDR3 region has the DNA TGTGCCAGCAGCGTAGATTTGTGGACAGACTCTGGAAACACCATATATTTT. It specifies CASSVDLWTDSGNTIYF.

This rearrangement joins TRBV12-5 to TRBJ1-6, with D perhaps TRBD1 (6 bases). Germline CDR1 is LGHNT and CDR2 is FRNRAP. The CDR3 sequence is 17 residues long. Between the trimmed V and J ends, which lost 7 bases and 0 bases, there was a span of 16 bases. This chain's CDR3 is CASALGQTSSYNSPLHF. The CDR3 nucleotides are TGTGCTAGTGCCCTAGGACAGACGAGCTCCTATAATTCACCCCTCCACTTT.

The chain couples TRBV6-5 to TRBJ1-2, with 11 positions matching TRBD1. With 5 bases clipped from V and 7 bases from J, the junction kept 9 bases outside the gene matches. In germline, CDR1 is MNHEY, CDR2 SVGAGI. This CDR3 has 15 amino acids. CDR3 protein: CASSLTRDRGSGYTF. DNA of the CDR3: TGTGCCAGCAGTCTAACCCGGGACAGGGGGTCTGGCTACACCTTC.

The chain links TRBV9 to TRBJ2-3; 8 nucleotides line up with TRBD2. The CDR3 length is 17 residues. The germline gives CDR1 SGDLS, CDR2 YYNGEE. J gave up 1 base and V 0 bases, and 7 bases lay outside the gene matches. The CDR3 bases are TGTGCCAGCAGCGTAGTTCCGGGGGGGCAGGGCACAGATACGCAGTATTTT. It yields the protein CASSVVPGGQGTDTQYF.

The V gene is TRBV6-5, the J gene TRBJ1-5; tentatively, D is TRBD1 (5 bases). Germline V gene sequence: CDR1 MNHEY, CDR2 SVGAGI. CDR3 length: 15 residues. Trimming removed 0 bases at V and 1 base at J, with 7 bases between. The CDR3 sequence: CASSYSGESNQPQHF. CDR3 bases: TGTGCCAGCAGTTACTCAGGGGAAAGCAATCAGCCCCAGCATTTT.

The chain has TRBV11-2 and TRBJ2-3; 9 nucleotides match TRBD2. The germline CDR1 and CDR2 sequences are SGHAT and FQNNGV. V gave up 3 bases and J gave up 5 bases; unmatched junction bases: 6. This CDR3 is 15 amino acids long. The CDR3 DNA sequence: TGTGCCAGCAGCTTGGGCGGGGGGGTGAGAGATACGCAGTATTTT. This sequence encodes CASSLGGGVRDTQYF.

CDR3 in amino acids: CASSLTGENTEAFF. For the CDR3, the DNA is TGCGCCAGCAGCTTAACAGGTGAGAACACTGAAGCTTTCTTT. This chain connects TRBV5-1 to TRBJ1-1, with D perhaps matching TRBD1 (5 bases). The germline V gene encodes CDR1 SGHRS and CDR2 YFSETQ. Deletions cut 2 bases from V and 1 base from J, with 9 bases between. This CDR3 comprises 14 residues. The full variable domain, with the rest looked up from reference TRBV5-1 and TRBJ1-1, is KAGVTQTPRYLIKTRGQQVTLSCSPISGHRSVSWYQQTPGQGLQFLFEYFSETQRNKGNFPGRFSGRQFSNSRSEMNVSTLELGDSALYLCASSLTGENTEAFFGQGTRLTVV.

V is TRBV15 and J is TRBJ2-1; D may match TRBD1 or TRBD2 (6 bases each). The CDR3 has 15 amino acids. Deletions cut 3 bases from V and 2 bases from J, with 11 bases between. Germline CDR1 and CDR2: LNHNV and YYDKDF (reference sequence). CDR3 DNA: TGTGCCACCAGCAGGGGGGGCTCGACCTACAATGAGCAGTTCTTC. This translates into CATSRGGSTYNEQFF.

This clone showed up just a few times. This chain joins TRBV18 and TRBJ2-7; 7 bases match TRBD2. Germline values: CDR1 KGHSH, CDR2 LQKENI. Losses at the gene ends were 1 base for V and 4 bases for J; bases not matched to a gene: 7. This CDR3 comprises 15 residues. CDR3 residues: CASSPRTSNEYEQYF. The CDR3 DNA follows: TGTGCCAGCTCACCACGGACTAGTAATGAGTACGAGCAGTACTTC. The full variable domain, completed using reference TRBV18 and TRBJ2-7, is NAGVMQNPRHLVRRRGQEARLRCSPMKGHSHVYWYRQLPEEGLKFMVYLQKENIIDESGMPKERFSAEFPKEGPSILRIQQVVRGDSAAYFCASSPRTSNEYEQYFGPGTRLTVT.

The CDR3 reads CASSRGTSQITGELFF. The CDR3 nucleotides read TGTGCCAGCAGCCGGGGGACTAGCCAGATCACCGGGGAGCTGTTTTTT. The chain uses TRBV5-8 and TRBJ2-2, with 9 bases aligning to TRBD2. V lost 4 bases to trimming and J lost 4 bases; unmatched junction nucleotides: 8. The CDR3 has 16 residues. Per the germline V gene, CDR1 is SGHTS and CDR2 is YDEGEE. Complete variable domain (other parts from reference TRBV5-8 and TRBJ2-2): EAGVTQSPTHLIKTRGQQATLRCSPISGHTSVYWYQQALGLGLQFLLWYDEGEERNRGNFPPRFSGRQFPNYSSELNVNALELEDSALYLCASSRGTSQITGELFFGEGSRLTVL.

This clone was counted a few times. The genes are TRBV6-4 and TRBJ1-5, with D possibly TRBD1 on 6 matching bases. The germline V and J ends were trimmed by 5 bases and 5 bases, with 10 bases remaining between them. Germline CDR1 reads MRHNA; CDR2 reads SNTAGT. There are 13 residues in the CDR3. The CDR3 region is CASSPGHHQPQHF. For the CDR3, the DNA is TGTGCCAGCAGTCCGGGACACCATCAGCCCCAGCATTTT.

The CDR3 here is CASSRGLAGGRNEQFF. For the CDR3, the DNA is TGTGCCAGCTCACGAGGATTAGCGGGAGGGCGGAATGAGCAGTTCTTC. The chain is built from TRBV18 and TRBJ2-1; 11 positions agree with TRBD2. Germline-derived CDR1 and CDR2 are KGHSH and LQKENI. Unmatched junction bases numbered 9, after V lost 4 bases and J lost 7 bases. The CDR3 has 16 amino acids.

The CDR3 DNA reads as TGTGCCAGCAGCGAGGAGGGACAGGGCAGGTCACCCCTCCACTTT. Its translation: CASSEEGQGRSPLHF. The chain carries TRBV9 and TRBJ1-6; 9 nucleotides agree with TRBD1. This CDR3 spans 15 amino acids. With V trimmed by 3 bases and J by 10 bases, 8 bases remained unmatched. Germline loops: CDR1 SGDLS, CDR2 YYNGEE.

The CDR3 DNA sequence: TGTGCCAGCAGCTTCGGGATCTACAATGAGCAGTTCTTC. It encodes CASSFGIYNEQFF. The chain couples TRBV5-6 to TRBJ2-1; D perhaps matches TRBD2 (5 bases). V was shortened by 2 bases and J by 3 bases, with 6 bases between the two germline ends. This CDR3 is built from 13 residues. The germline CDR1 and CDR2 sequences are SGHDT and YYEEEE.

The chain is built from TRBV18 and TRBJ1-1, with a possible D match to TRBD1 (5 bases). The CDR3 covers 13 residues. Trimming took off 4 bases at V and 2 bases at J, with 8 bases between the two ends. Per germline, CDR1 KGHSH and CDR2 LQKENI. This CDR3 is CASSLGGNTEAFF. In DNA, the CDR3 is TGTGCCAGCTCACTCGGGGGAAACACTGAAGCTTTCTTT.

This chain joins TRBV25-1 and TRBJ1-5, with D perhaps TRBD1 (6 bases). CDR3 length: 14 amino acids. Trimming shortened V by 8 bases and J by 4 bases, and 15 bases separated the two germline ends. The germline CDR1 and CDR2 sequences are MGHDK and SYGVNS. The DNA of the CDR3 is TGTGCCAGCTGGGCCGGGGGGCTTAATCAGCCCCAGCATTTT. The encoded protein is CASWAGGLNQPQHF.

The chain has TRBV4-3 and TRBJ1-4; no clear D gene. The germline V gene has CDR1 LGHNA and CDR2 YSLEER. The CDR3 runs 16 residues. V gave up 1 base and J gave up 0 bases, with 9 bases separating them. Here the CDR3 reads CASSQVGGTTNEKLFF. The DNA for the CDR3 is TGCGCCAGCAGCCAAGTAGGCGGTACAACTAATGAAAAACTGTTTTTT.

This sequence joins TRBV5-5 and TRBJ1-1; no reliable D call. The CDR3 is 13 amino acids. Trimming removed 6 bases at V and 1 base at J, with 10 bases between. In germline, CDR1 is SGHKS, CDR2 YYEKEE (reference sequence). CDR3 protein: CASTRGENTEAFF. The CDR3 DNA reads TGTGCCAGCACCCGTGGAGAGAACACTGAAGCTTTCTTT. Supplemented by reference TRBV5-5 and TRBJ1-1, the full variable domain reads DAGVTQSPTHLIKTRGQQVTLRCSPISGHKSVSWYQQVLGQGPQFIFQYYEKEERGRGNFPDRFSARQFPNYSSELNVNALLLGDSALYLCASTRGENTEAFFGQGTRLTVV.